A selection of T cell receptor beta chains follows, all from one sample in a study of T-cell reconstitution after alpha-beta-depleted transplantation in children. TCRdb independently ran MiXCR on the PCR reads; one entry per CDR3 protein. The table has about 170,000 distinct CDR3 sequences, 11% seen once. The sequenced sample was PBMCs, obtained before TCRalphabeta/CD19-depleted stem cell transplant. The receptors here all came from a boy aged 2 to 10 with acute myeloid leukemia, due to receive a stem cell transplant. Both conserved end residues are part of each CDR3. The D gene is left open where the match is weak. Expanded clones are given a class, and other clones once, few, many or no size at all.

TRBJ2-2 - - TRBV5-1 CASSSQGFTGELFF TGCGCCAGCAGCTCCCAGGGGTTCACTGGGGAGCTGTTTTTT
TRBJ1-1 many - TRBV5-5 CASRHDSMNTEAFF TGTGCCAGCAGACACGACAGCATGAACACTGAAGCTTTCTTT
TRBJ2-3 many TRBD2 TRBV5-6 CASSLFGSSGGSDTQYF TGTGCCAGCAGCTTGTTCGGTTCTAGCGGGGGGTCGGATACGCAGTATTTT
TRBJ1-3 many - TRBV12-3/TRBV12-4 CASSHLGGNTIYF TGTGCCAGCAGCCACCTGGGGGGAAACACCATATATTTT
TRBJ2-3 many TRBD2 TRBV3-1 CASSPGLAGGLGDTQYF TGTGCCAGCAGCCCAGGACTAGCGGGGGGGCTTGGAGATACGCAGTATTTT
TRBJ2-1 many - TRBV24-1 CATSDGSYDEQFF TGTGCCACCAGTGATGGGAGTTACGATGAGCAGTTCTTC
TRBJ1-1 many TRBD1 TRBV7-3 CASSRDQTGINTEAFF TGTGCCAGCAGCCGAGACCAGACAGGGATAAACACTGAAGCTTTCTTT
TRBJ2-7 many TRBD2 TRBV15 CATSRPATSSEQYF TGTGCCACCAGCAGACCAGCGACTAGCAGCGAGCAGTACTTC
TRBJ2-7 many - TRBV3-1 CASSQDHGSYEQYF TGTGCCAGCAGCCAAGACCACGGCTCGTACGAGCAGTACTTC
TRBJ1-6 many - TRBV5-1 CASSLEGLGSPLHF TGCGCCAGCAGCTTGGAGGGGCTCGGTTCACCCCTCCACTTT
TRBJ2-1 few TRBD1 TRBV6-5 CASSSSLGTVYNEQFF TGTGCCAGCAGTTCGTCCCTTGGGACAGTTTACAATGAGCAGTTCTTC
TRBJ2-4 many - TRBV9 CASSPQENIQYF TGTGCCAGCAGCCCCCAGGAAAACATTCAGTACTTC
TRBJ2-1 many - TRBV20-1 CSVRRGPSYNEQFF TGCAGTGTCCGGCGCGGCCCCTCCTACAATGAGCAGTTCTTC
TRBJ2-5 few - TRBV10-2 CASRRGGETQYF TGCGCCAGCAGAAGGGGGGGAGAGACCCAGTACTTC
TRBJ2-5 many TRBD2 TRBV28 CASSSIRLAGVETQYF TGTGCCAGCAGTTCCATAAGACTAGCGGGAGTAGAGACCCAGTACTTC
TRBJ2-3 once TRBD2 TRBV5-4 CASSRRVAGSTDTQYF TGTGCCAGCAGCCGACGGGTAGCGGGTAGCACAGATACGCAGTATTTT
TRBJ2-2 many TRBD2 TRBV7-3 CASSLVGGTNTGELFF TGTGCCAGCAGCTTGGTCGGGGGGACGAACACCGGGGAGCTGTTTTTT
TRBJ1-5 - - TRBV12-3/TRBV12-4 CASSFYQSSNQPQHF TGTGCCAGCAGTTTTTACCAAAGTAGCAATCAGCCCCAGCATTTT
TRBJ2-1 many - TRBV7-9 CASSPGESYNEQFF TGTGCCAGCAGCCCCGGTGAGAGTTACAATGAGCAGTTCTTC
TRBJ2-1 many - TRBV29-1 CSVVRMSVNYNEQFF TGCAGCGTTGTGAGGATGTCAGTGAACTACAATGAGCAGTTCTTC
TRBJ2-7 - TRBD2 TRBV28 CASRLRLAGGGEQYF TGTGCCAGCAGACTCCGACTAGCGGGAGGTGGTGAGCAGTACTTC
TRBJ2-6 many TRBD1 TRBV4-1 CASSHLGTGNSGANVLTF TGCGCCAGCAGCCACCTTGGGACAGGGAACTCTGGGGCCAACGTCCTGACTTTC
TRBJ1-2 few TRBD1 TRBV20-1 CSARPGTANRGGGYTF TGCAGTGCTAGACCCGGGACAGCCAATCGGGGGGGTGGCTACACCTTC
TRBJ1-1 many TRBD1 TRBV20-1 CSARTDRVNTEAFF TGCAGTGCTAGAACGGACAGGGTGAACACTGAAGCTTTCTTT
TRBJ1-5 many - TRBV28 CASSLQGSRNQPQHF TGTGCCAGCAGTCTACAGGGCTCTCGCAATCAGCCCCAGCATTTT
TRBJ1-5 many - TRBV18 CASSPSRGDNQPQHF TGTGCCAGCTCACCAAGCAGGGGAGACAATCAGCCCCAGCATTTT
TRBJ2-5 many TRBD1 TRBV29-1 CSVGDRGVRETQYF TGCAGCGTTGGGGACAGGGGAGTAAGAGAGACCCAGTACTTC
TRBJ2-7 many - TRBV6-1 CASSLQGNEQYF TGTGCCAGCAGTTTGCAGGGAAACGAGCAGTACTTC
TRBJ2-1 many TRBD2 TRBV7-2 CASRLAGGRAREQFF TGTGCCAGCAGGCTCGCGGGGGGGCGGGCGCGTGAGCAGTTCTTC
TRBJ1-2 many - TRBV12-3/TRBV12-4 CASSLGAEGSHTF TGTGCCAGCAGTTTAGGGGCAGAAGGTAGTCACACCTTC
TRBJ1-2 many - TRBV20-1 CSAKGYGYTF TGCAGTGCAAAGGGGTATGGCTACACCTTC
TRBJ2-3 many TRBD2 TRBV15 CATSSLGLAEDTQYF TGTGCCACCAGCAGTCTAGGACTAGCGGAAGATACGCAGTATTTT
TRBJ2-1 many - TRBV12-3/TRBV12-4 CASRSWYEQFF TGTGCCAGCAGATCGTGGTATGAGCAGTTCTTC
TRBJ2-1 many - TRBV5-6 CASSLAPRSLYNEQFF TGTGCCAGCAGCTTGGCCCCTAGATCCCTCTACAATGAGCAGTTCTTC
TRBJ1-4 many - TRBV4-2 CASSQGQKLFF TGTGCCAGCAGCCAGGGACAAAAACTGTTTTTT
TRBJ2-1 many TRBD2 TRBV28 CASSPLLGLAGGNEQFF TGTGCCAGCAGCCCTTTGCTGGGCTTAGCGGGAGGCAATGAGCAGTTCTTC
TRBJ1-2 many TRBD1 TRBV12-3/TRBV12-4 CASSLSTGQGGSYGYTF TGTGCCAGCAGTTTATCTACGGGACAGGGGGGAAGCTATGGCTACACCTTC
TRBJ2-3 many - TRBV20-1 CSAAGESPDTQYF TGCAGTGCTGCAGGAGAATCGCCAGATACGCAGTATTTT
TRBJ2-4 - - TRBV3-1 CASSHGVGQTQNIQYF TGTGCCAGCAGCCATGGGGTTGGACAGACACAAAACATTCAGTACTTC
TRBJ1-1 medium-sized - TRBV9 CASSYGDGTEAFF TGTGCCAGCTCCTACGGGGATGGTACTGAAGCTTTCTTT
TRBJ1-6 many - TRBV20-1 CSARVSNYNSPLHF TGCAGTGCTAGAGTCAGCAACTATAATTCACCCCTCCACTTT
TRBJ1-2 many - TRBV29-1 CSVEGRRVGYTF TGCAGCGTTGAGGGCCGCCGGGTTGGCTACACCTTC
TRBJ2-5 many TRBD2 TRBV2 CASSDPAGDEKTQYF TGTGCCAGCAGTGACCCAGCGGGAGACGAAAAGACCCAGTACTTC
TRBJ1-2 - - TRBV3-1 CASSHRRGSYGYTF TGTGCCAGCAGCCATCGTAGGGGCAGCTATGGCTACACCTTC
TRBJ2-4 - - TRBV7-9 CASSLAGEGKNIQCF TGTGCCAGCAGCTTAGCGGGAGAGGGTAAAAACATTCAGTGCTTC
TRBJ2-2 many - TRBV6-1 CASTALLWYRDTNTGELFF TGTGCCAGCACCGCACTACTATGGTACCGGGACACGAACACCGGGGAGCTGTTTTTT
TRBJ2-5 many TRBD1 TRBV6-5 CASSPQGQGIQYF TGTGCCAGCAGTCCCCAAGGACAGGGAATCCAGTACTTC